This T cell receptor (beta chain) was sequenced for a study of blood T cell repertoires in COVID-19. Method: immunoSEQ multiplex PCR; TCRdb's copy keeps in-frame clones and lacks some. The data show roughly 190,000 clones, 84% seen once. The source of this sequence is a woman in her twenties or thirties who had recovered from COVID-19. Sequencing was performed on PBMCs or T cells enriched from blood (not recorded which).

The CDR3 region is CASSSRPGQGTYEQYF. CDR3 bases: TGTGCCAGCAGCTCTCGACCGGGACAGGGGACCTACGAGCAGTACTTC. V usage is TRBV21-1 and J usage is TRBJ2-7; TRBD1 reflects the table's D call only, with no check against the DNA. TRBV21-1 is a known pseudogene. This CDR3 is 16 amino acids long.